Below are 28 T cell receptor beta chains sequenced from a single sample in a study of shared clonotypes between healthy human individuals. Assay used: immunoSEQ multiplex PCR; TCRdb lists only in-frame clones, some missing. The sample includes 2 million to 2.5 million clones, approximately 94% seen only once; the top ten take less than 0.15%. The specimen sequenced was naive CD4+ T cells sorted from blood. Subset reported: CD45RA+ positively selected. All receptors derive from a man aged 18 to 30 in good health.

The gene calls are TRBV10-3 and TRBJ2-5; 8 bases match TRBD1. From germline, CDR1 is ENHRY and CDR2 SYGVKD. V dropped 3 bases and J dropped 5; count of bases not matched to a gene: 8. CDR3 length equals 15 residues. The CDR3 DNA reads as TGTGCCATCAGTGATTCAGGGGGCCCCGGGGAGACCCAGTACTTC. It codes for CAISDSGGPGETQYF.

This CDR3 is CASIDLSSYNSPLHF. The CDR3 DNA follows: TGTGCCAGCATTGATTTGAGCTCCTATAATTCACCCCTCCACTTT. The rearrangement links TRBV6-5 to TRBJ1-6; D not resolved. V was trimmed by 7 bases and J by 0 bases, leaving 10 bases between them. There are 15 residues in the CDR3. The germline CDR1 and CDR2 sequences are MNHEY and SVGAGI.

The V gene is TRBV7-2, the J gene TRBJ1-4; D gene uncertain. The length of the CDR3 is 16 residues. Deletions cut 1 base from V and 0 bases from J, with 9 bases between. CDR1 is SGHTA, CDR2 FQGNSA, per germline. CDR3 nucleotides: TGTGCCAGCAGCTTAGTGGGCCGTGCAACTAATGAAAAACTGTTTTTT. Residues: CASSLVGRATNEKLFF. The whole variable domain, filled in from reference TRBV7-2 and TRBJ1-4, reads GAGVSQSPSNKVTEKGKDVELRCDPISGHTALYWYRQSLGQGLEFLIYFQGNSAPDKSGLPSDRFSAERTGGSVSTLTIQRTQQEDSAVYLCASSLVGRATNEKLFFGSGTQLSVL.

The chain has TRBV2 and TRBJ2-2; D remains unclear. The V gene's germline CDR1 is SNHLY and CDR2 FYNNEI. V lost 3 bases to trimming and J lost 1 base, with 6 bases between them. The CDR3 runs 14 residues. In DNA form, the CDR3 reads TGTGCCAGCAGTGATAACGGGAACACCGGGGAGCTGTTTTTT. Encoded protein: CASSDNGNTGELFF.

This sequence joins TRBV29-1 and TRBJ2-2; D is undetermined. Germline V lookup: CDR1 SQVTM, CDR2 ANQGSEA. V was shortened by 4 bases and J by 2 bases, with 5 bases between the two germline ends. The CDR3 is 12 residues long. This CDR3 is CSVAPNTGELFF. In DNA, the CDR3 is TGCAGCGTTGCCCCAAACACCGGGGAGCTGTTTTTT.

The genes are TRBV10-3 and TRBJ2-7, with 11 bases identical to TRBD2. Germline CDR1 ENHRY, CDR2 SYGVKD. The ends lost 4 bases at V and 2 bases at J; junction bases unmatched: 1. CDR3 length: 14 residues. CDR3 nucleotides: TGTGCCATCAGTGGACTAGCGGGGCCCTACGAGCAGTACTTC. Its protein product is CAISGLAGPYEQYF.

The gene calls are TRBV6-6 and TRBJ2-7; 16 nucleotides match TRBD2. Per the germline V gene, CDR1 is MNHNY and CDR2 is SVGAGI (reference sequence). With 9 bases clipped from V and 7 bases from J, the junction kept 6 bases outside the gene matches. The CDR3 has 14 residues. The CDR3 DNA reads TGTGCCAGTGGGACTAGCGGGAGGGCCCGAGAGCAGTACTTC. Protein product: CASGTSGRAREQYF.

CDR3 region: CASSLYPPRGGEQYF. For the CDR3, the DNA is TGTGCCAGCAGTTTATACCCCCCTCGCGGGGGAGAGCAGTACTTC. The chain carries TRBV27 and TRBJ2-7; 7 positions match TRBD2. This CDR3 spans 15 amino acids. Germline CDR1 is MNHEY and CDR2 is SMNVEV (reference sequence). V lost 1 base and J lost 7; bases outside the gene matches: 10.

V gene TRBV4-3 combines with J gene TRBJ1-2; tentative D call: TRBD1 (5 bases). The CDR3 totals 15 residues. Germline CDR1 and CDR2: LGHNA and YSLEER. V was clipped by 0 bases and J by 8 bases, with 16 bases between them. This CDR3 reads CASSQDARALVGYTF. CDR3 bases: TGCGCCAGCAGCCAAGACGCCAGGGCGTTGGTCGGCTACACCTTC.

This rearrangement joins TRBV11-1 to TRBJ2-5; D perhaps matches TRBD2 (6 bases). Germline V gene lookup returns CDR1 SGHAT and CDR2 FQDESV (reference sequence). The V gene lost 4 bases and the J gene lost 2 bases, with 17 bases spanning the gap. The CDR3 is made up of 16 amino acids. CDR3 sequence: CASSSSGRSGQETQYF. DNA of the CDR3: TGTGCCAGCAGCTCCTCTGGGAGGAGCGGGCAAGAGACCCAGTACTTC. The full variable domain, in which reference TRBV11-1 and TRBJ2-5 provide the parts outside the CDR3, is EAEVAQSPRYKITEKSQAVAFWCDPISGHATLYWYRQILGQGPELLVQFQDESVVDDSQLPKDRFSAERLKGVDSTLKIQPAELGDSAMYLCASSSSGRSGQETQYFGPGTRLLVL.

The chain has TRBV6-1 and TRBJ2-7; 7 nucleotides line up with TRBD2. The CDR3 totals 13 residues. V lost 6 bases, J lost 1 base, and 3 bases stayed unmatched. From germline, CDR1 is MNHNS and CDR2 SASEGT. The CDR3 DNA reads TGTGCCAGCAGGAGGGACTATTCCTACGAGCAGTACTTC. This translates into CASRRDYSYEQYF.

V is TRBV9 and J is TRBJ2-5; TRBD2 aligns across 8 bases. Germline V gene data show CDR1 as SGDLS and CDR2 as YYNGEE. V lost 2 bases to trimming and J lost 5 bases; unmatched junction nucleotides: 2. CDR3 length: 13 amino acids. The CDR3 region is CASSVSGSETQYF. DNA of the CDR3: TGTGCCAGCAGCGTGAGCGGGAGTGAGACCCAGTACTTC.

The genes are TRBV5-1 and TRBJ2-7; D remains ambiguous. The CDR3 loop spans 13 amino acids. V gave up 4 bases and J gave up 4 bases, with 12 bases separating them. Per the germline V gene, CDR1 is SGHRS and CDR2 is YFSETQ. CDR3 protein: CASSPTVGYEQYF. CDR3 coding DNA: TGCGCCAGCAGCCCTACGGTTGGGTACGAGCAGTACTTC.

The chain couples TRBV6-1 to TRBJ2-5; D uncertain. The CDR3 length is 14 residues. Trimming stripped 7 bases from V and 1 base from J, with 13 bases between. Germline CDR1 MNHNS, CDR2 SASEGT. CDR3 amino acids: CASKVSSAQETQYF. CDR3 DNA: TGTGCCAGCAAAGTTTCCTCGGCCCAAGAGACCCAGTACTTC.

The rearrangement uses TRBV7-2 and TRBJ2-6; 8 nucleotides match TRBD2. The CDR3 contains 18 residues. V was clipped by 5 bases and J by 4 bases; unmatched bases: 13. CDR1 is SGHTA and CDR2 is FQGNSA in the germline V gene. CDR3 region: CASSPYPAGVGGANVLTF. The DNA for the CDR3 is TGTGCCAGCAGCCCCTATCCAGCGGGAGTCGGAGGGGCCAACGTCCTGACTTTC.

The chain joins TRBV6-5 to TRBJ1-6, with 7 bases aligning to TRBD1. The CDR3 sequence is 16 residues long. Germline CDR1 MNHEY, CDR2 SVGAGI. V shed 2 bases and J 10 bases; nucleotides not matched to a gene: 11. In DNA, the CDR3 is TGTGCCAGCAGTTACGGACTGGACAGGTTGAGCTCACCCCTCCACTTT. Amino acid sequence: CASSYGLDRLSSPLHF.

The table lists this clone with a count of one. This chain uses TRBV29-1 with TRBJ2-5; perhaps D is TRBD1 or TRBD2 (6 bases each). The V gene lost 4 bases and the J gene lost 9 bases, with 12 bases spanning the gap. Germline assignment: CDR1 SQVTM and CDR2 ANQGSEA. CDR3 length: 11 amino acids. The CDR3 DNA reads TGCAGCGTTGTTAGGGGGGCGTCCCAGTACTTC. As protein: CSVVRGASQYF.

The rearrangement joins TRBV29-1 to TRBJ1-4; weak D call: TRBD1 (6 bases). The ends were cut back, 7 bases at V and 8 bases at J, with 20 bases in the middle. The length of the CDR3 is 14 residues. Germline lookup yields CDR1 SQVTM and CDR2 ANQGSEA. CDR3: CSAMSGQRGEKLFF. In nucleotides, the CDR3 is TGCAGCGCTATGAGCGGACAGAGAGGGGAAAAACTGTTTTTT. Full variable domain (missing parts from reference TRBV29-1 and TRBJ1-4): SAVISQKPSRDICQRGTSLTIQCQVDSQVTMMFWYRQQPGQSLTLIATANQGSEATYESGFVIDKFPISRPNLTFSTLTVSNMSPEDSSIYLCSAMSGQRGEKLFFGSGTQLSVL.

This clone appeared a few times. The gene calls are TRBV27 and TRBJ1-2; D might be TRBD1 (6 bases). CDR1 and CDR2 (germline): MNHEY, SMNVEV (reference sequence). The CDR3 is 15 amino acids. Deletions cut 3 bases from V and 4 bases from J, with 15 bases between. The CDR3 nucleotides are TGTGCCAGCAGTTTTCAGGGGCTGGGGTCCTATGGCTACACCTTC. This encodes CASSFQGLGSYGYTF.

The CDR3 spells CAVRAATEAFF. The CDR3 DNA follows: TGTGCCGTTAGGGCGGCCACTGAAGCTTTCTTT. This sequence joins TRBV19 and TRBJ1-1; D gene uncertain. With 11 bases removed from V and 4 bases from J, the gap between germline ends came to 11 bases. CDR1 is LNHDA, CDR2 SQIVND, per germline (reference sequence). The CDR3 is made up of 11 amino acids.

This chain links TRBV23-1 with TRBJ1-1; no clear D. TRBV23-1 is identified as an open reading frame with a role that is uncertain. This CDR3 is 16 amino acids long. V lost 0 bases and J 3 bases, leaving 14 bases between the germline ends. The CDR3 loop reads CASSQSKVQADTEAFF. CDR3 nucleotide sequence: TGCGCCAGCAGTCAATCGAAGGTACAAGCGGACACTGAAGCTTTCTTT.

The gene calls are TRBV11-2 and TRBJ1-1; 11 nucleotides match TRBD1. The V and J ends lost 5 bases and 4 bases, in that order; junction bases with no gene match: 6. Germline V gives CDR1 SGHAT, CDR2 FQNNGV. There are 15 residues in the CDR3. CDR3 coding DNA: TGTGCCAGCAGCCCTACCGGGACAGGGGGCACTGAAGCTTTCTTT. It yields the protein CASSPTGTGGTEAFF.

Only one count was recorded for this clone. V and J are TRBV20-1 and TRBJ2-5, with D possibly being TRBD1 or TRBD2 (5 bases each). V was cut by 3 bases and J by 5 bases, with 7 bases left in between. CDR1 and CDR2 from the germline V gene are DFQATT and SNEGSKA (reference sequence). There are 11 residues in the CDR3. CDR3 sequence reads: CSARGDETQYF. The CDR3, as DNA: TGCAGTGCTAGGGGGGATGAGACCCAGTACTTC.

The CDR3 DNA sequence: TGTGCCAGCAGTGTACAGGGGCGCGTGAACACTGAAGCTTTCTTT. Encoded protein: CASSVQGRVNTEAFF. This chain joins TRBV6-4 and TRBJ1-1, with 7 bases identical to TRBD1. The CDR3 is 15 residues long. V trimming: 4 bases; J trimming: 0 bases; junction bases outside the gene matches: 5. Germline V gene data show CDR1 as MRHNA and CDR2 as SNTAGT.

With respect to this clone: At one end, the junction sequence differs from germline, possibly due to a read error. The chain employs TRBV11-2 and TRBJ1-1; the D is unclear. CDR3 length: 11 amino acids. Germline assignment: CDR1 SGHAT and CDR2 FQNNGV. CDR3 in DNA: TGTGCCAGCCGCAAGAACGCTGAAGCTTTCTTT. It codes for CASRKNAEAFF.

The V and J genes are TRBV5-4 and TRBJ2-7; no definite D call. V was pared by 4 bases and J by 1 base, with 9 bases between. CDR3 size: 13 residues. Germline CDR1 SGHNT, CDR2 YYREEE (reference sequence). The CDR3 DNA is TGTGCCAGCAGCAACGACATTTCCTACGAGCAGTACTTC. Encoded protein: CASSNDISYEQYF.

This clone was detected only once. The chain recombines TRBV28 with TRBJ1-2; D remains unclear. The CDR3 loop spans 12 amino acids. Looked up from germline, CDR1 is MDHEN and CDR2 is SYDVKM. Trimming removed 8 bases at V and 7 bases at J, with 14 bases between. CDR3 residues: CASLPRLGGYTF. In DNA form, the CDR3 reads TGTGCCAGCCTCCCGAGACTGGGTGGCTACACCTTC.

The genes are TRBV9 and TRBJ1-6; unclear D gene. Germline V gene lookup returns CDR1 SGDLS and CDR2 YYNGEE. V dropped 0 bases and J dropped 6 bases, with 7 bases sitting between them. There are 14 residues in the CDR3. The CDR3 DNA reads TGTGCCAGCAGCGTAGGAGAATTTAATTCACCCCTCCACTTT. Translation gives CASSVGEFNSPLHF. Full variable domain (rest looked up from reference TRBV9 and TRBJ1-6): DSGVTQTPKHLITATGQRVTLRCSPRSGDLSVYWYQQSLDQGLQFLIQYYNGEERAKGNILERFSAQQFPDLHSELNLSSLELGDSALYFCASSVGEFNSPLHFGNGTRLTVT.